A single TCR beta chain is shown here with its context. The antigen is not known. The CDR3 has 14 amino acids. Germline CDR1 SGHNT, CDR2 YYREEE (reference sequence). V lost 1 base to trimming and J lost 4 bases, with 11 bases between them. Patients were aged 18 to 65, had disease duration under 2 months, and had newly diagnosed hyperthyroidism. Thyroid ultrasound and orbital computed tomography, with clinical symptoms and serum thyroxine and TRAb, informed diagnoses. From more than 9 ml of fresh peripheral blood, PBMCs were isolated. The sample belongs to a study of T cells in Graves' hyperthyroidism and ophthalmopathy. RNA transcripts provided the source from which TCR beta CDR3 regions were amplified. Researchers ran a first-round RT-PCR on the TCR CDR3 using the HTBI primer set. Each CDR3 protein is one row after TCRdb ran MiXCR on the multiplex PCR reads. The repertoire holds over 700,000 distinct CDR3 sequences, with roughly 37% as singletons.

Overall study results and limits: Blood held most thyroid clonotypes expanded above 0.001 frequency.

Sequenced material: blood. This clonotype was obtained from a man in his late teens or twenties with Graves' hyperthyroidism. The rearrangement joins TRBV5-4 to TRBJ1-1, with TRBD1 as a possible D gene (5 bases). The DNA for the CDR3 is TGTGCCAGCAGCTTGAAGGGGATGGGCACTGAAGCTTTCTTT. Amino acids: CASSLKGMGTEAFF.